This is a list of T cell receptor beta chains from one sample in a study of spatial heterogeneity in lung cancer. Each CDR3 protein is one row after TCRdb ran MiXCR on the 5' RACE reads. The sample contains over 10,000 distinct CDR3 sequences, around 5% of which appear only once. This sample comprised lung tumor tissue, obtained at surgery. Receptors originate from a male donor with early-stage non-small cell lung cancer. Both conserved end residues are part of each CDR3. A D gene is named only where the DNA matches it firmly. Expanded clones are given a class, and other clones once, few, many or no size at all.

clone_size	v_call	j_call	d_call	cdr3_nt	cdr3_aa
many	TRBV20-1	TRBJ1-5	TRBD1	TGCAGTGCTAGAGTGTCTGGGACAGGTTATAATCAGCCCCAGCATTTT	CSARVSGTGYNQPQHF
many	TRBV20-1	TRBJ1-2	NA	TGCAGTGCTGGCGGTGGGCGCCTTTTTTACTATGGCTACACCTTC	CSAGGGRLFYYGYTF
many	TRBV20-1	TRBJ2-7	NA	TGCAGTGCTAGTCGGCAGGTTGGGAACGAGCAGTACTTC	CSASRQVGNEQYF
many	TRBV6-2/TRBV6-3	TRBJ1-5	NA	TGTGCCAGCAACAACAGGGCGGGCAATCAGCCCCAGCATTTT	CASNNRAGNQPQHF
many	TRBV29-1	TRBJ2-1	NA	TGCAGCATCAGACGGGACAATGAGCAGTTCTTC	CSIRRDNEQFF
many	TRBV14	TRBJ1-1	TRBD1	TGTGCCAGCAGCCAAGATCGCAGGGGGCGCCTGGCTTTCTTT	CASSQDRRGRLAFF
many	TRBV30	TRBJ1-4	TRBD1	TGTGCCTGGAACAAAATCAGGGGGCCAGAAAAACTGTTTTTT	CAWNKIRGPEKLFF
many	TRBV7-6	TRBJ1-1	NA	TGTGCCAGCAGCTCCTCGGCGGGGACTGAAGCTTTCTTT	CASSSSAGTEAFF
many	TRBV9	TRBJ2-3	TRBD2	TGTGCCAGCAGCGTGAAGGCGGGAGTGGTATCAGATACGCAGTATTTT	CASSVKAGVVSDTQYF
many	TRBV5-6	TRBJ2-7	TRBD1	TGTGCCAGCAGCCCGGGACAGAATGAGCAGTACTTC	CASSPGQNEQYF
many	TRBV10-3	TRBJ1-1	NA	TGTGCCATCAGCAATATCAGGGAAATGAACACTGAAGCTTTCTTT	CAISNIREMNTEAFF
NA	TRBV7-3	TRBJ2-1	TRBD2	TGTGCCAGCAGCTTAGTAGCGGGCACACTTTACAATGAGCAGTTCTTC	CASSLVAGTLYNEQFF
many	TRBV3-1	TRBJ2-1	NA	TGTGCCAGCAGCCCCCTCGGCCTAGAGGGTGAGCAGTTCTTC	CASSPLGLEGEQFF
many	TRBV7-8	TRBJ2-4	TRBD1	TGTGCCAGCAGCTACCGGGACAGCTTGAACATTCAGTACTTC	CASSYRDSLNIQYF
many	TRBV11-2	TRBJ2-1	TRBD2	TGTGCCAGCAGCGTAGGGACTAGCGGGCTCAATGAGCAGTTCTTC	CASSVGTSGLNEQFF
many	TRBV29-1	TRBJ1-1	NA	TGCAGCTCTTTAAGTGGAGGGAGTGAAGCTTTCTTT	CSSLSGGSEAFF
many	TRBV5-1	TRBJ2-5	TRBD1	TGCGCCAGCAGCGGTGGACAGGGTGGAGAGACCCAGTACTTC	CASSGGQGGETQYF